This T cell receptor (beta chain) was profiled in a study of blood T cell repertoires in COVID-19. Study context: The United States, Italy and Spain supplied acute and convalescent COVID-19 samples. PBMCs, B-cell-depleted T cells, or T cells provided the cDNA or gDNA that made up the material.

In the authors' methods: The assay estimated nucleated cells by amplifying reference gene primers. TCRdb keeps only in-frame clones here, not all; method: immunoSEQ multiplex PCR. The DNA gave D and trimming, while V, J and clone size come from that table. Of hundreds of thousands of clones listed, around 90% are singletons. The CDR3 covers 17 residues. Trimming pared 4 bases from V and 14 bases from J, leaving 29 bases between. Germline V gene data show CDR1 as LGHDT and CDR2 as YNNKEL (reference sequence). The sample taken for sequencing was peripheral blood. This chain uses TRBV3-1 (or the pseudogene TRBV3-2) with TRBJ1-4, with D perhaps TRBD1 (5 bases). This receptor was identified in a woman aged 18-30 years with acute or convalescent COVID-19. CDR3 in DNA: TGTGCCAGCAGCCTCCGTGGACTATCTGACAGAGGGAAAGGTCTGTTTTTT. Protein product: CASSLRGLSDRGKGLFF.